Listed below are T cell receptor beta chains from one sample, sequenced in a study of T cell responses to AZD1222 COVID-19 vaccine. Sequencing used immunoSEQ multiplex PCR; TCRdb keeps in-frame clones, though not all of them. In the table there are about 130,000 clones, approximately 94% of which are singletons. The sample here was peripheral blood, taken on day 0 of AZD1222 vaccination. The source of these receptors is an adult in good health. CDR3s include the opening cysteine and the closing phenylalanine or tryptophan. The D gene is left open where the match is weak. Clone sizes are given selectively: once, few, many, or a class where the clone is expanded.

V gene: TRBV5-1; D gene: NA; J gene: TRBJ2-7; clone size: NA; CDR3 protein: CASSWNRASYEQYF; CDR3 DNA: TGCGCCAGCAGCTGGAACAGGGCAAGCTACGAGCAGTACTTC
V gene: TRBV10-2; D gene: NA; J gene: TRBJ1-6; clone size: NA; CDR3 protein: CASSEEYNSPLHF; CDR3 DNA: TGCGCCAGCAGTGAGGAGTATAATTCACCCCTCCACTTT
V gene: TRBV12-3/TRBV12-4; D gene: NA; J gene: TRBJ2-1; clone size: NA; CDR3 protein: CASRPILGNEQFF; CDR3 DNA: TGTGCCAGCAGACCTATCCTTGGAAATGAGCAGTTCTTC
V gene: TRBV7-6; D gene: NA; J gene: TRBJ2-7; clone size: NA; CDR3 protein: CASSRTAEPYEQYF; CDR3 DNA: TGTGCCAGCAGCCGGACAGCAGAACCCTACGAGCAGTACTTC
V gene: TRBV11-3; D gene: NA; J gene: TRBJ2-5; clone size: NA; CDR3 protein: CASSLPGHGKTQYF; CDR3 DNA: TGTGCCAGCAGCCTCCCGGGCCACGGGAAGACCCAGTACTTC
V gene: TRBV28; D gene: NA; J gene: TRBJ2-1; clone size: NA; CDR3 protein: CASSLSNRARRDYNEQFF; CDR3 DNA: TGTGCCAGCAGTTTATCGAATAGGGCTAGGCGCGACTACAATGAGCAGTTCTTC
V gene: TRBV4-1; D gene: NA; J gene: TRBJ2-3; clone size: once; CDR3 protein: CASSQGDPTDTQYF; CDR3 DNA: TGCGCCAGCAGCCAGGGGGATCCGACAGATACGCAGTATTTT
V gene: TRBV7-9; D gene: NA; J gene: TRBJ1-2; clone size: NA; CDR3 protein: CASSSLQGNYGYTF; CDR3 DNA: TGTGCCAGCAGCTCATTACAGGGTAACTATGGCTACACCTTC
V gene: TRBV4-2; D gene: NA; J gene: TRBJ2-6; clone size: NA; CDR3 protein: CASSQDSSSGANVLTF; CDR3 DNA: TGTGCCAGCAGCCAAGACAGCTCCTCTGGGGCCAACGTCCTGACTTTC
V gene: TRBV28; D gene: TRBD2; J gene: TRBJ2-5; clone size: NA; CDR3 protein: CASSTQGTSGGAWETQYF; CDR3 DNA: TGTGCCAGCAGCACACAAGGGACTAGCGGGGGGGCCTGGGAGACCCAGTACTTC
V gene: TRBV28; D gene: TRBD1; J gene: TRBJ1-5; clone size: NA; CDR3 protein: CASSPRTGLHGPQHF; CDR3 DNA: TGTGCCAGCAGTCCCCGGACAGGGTTACACGGGCCCCAGCATTTT
V gene: TRBV6-5; D gene: NA; J gene: TRBJ1-4; clone size: NA; CDR3 protein: CASSYSWGANEKLFF; CDR3 DNA: TGTGCCAGCAGTTACTCATGGGGGGCGAATGAAAAACTGTTTTTT
V gene: TRBV7-9; D gene: TRBD1; J gene: TRBJ1-3; clone size: once; CDR3 protein: CASSTNFGGTGRKDSGNTIYF; CDR3 DNA: TGTGCCAGCAGCACGAACTTCGGGGGGACAGGGCGGAAGGACTCTGGAAACACCATATATTTT
V gene: TRBV5-1; D gene: TRBD1; J gene: TRBJ1-1; clone size: NA; CDR3 protein: CASSLVGQGVLNTEAFF; CDR3 DNA: TGCGCCAGCAGCTTAGTTGGACAGGGCGTATTGAACACTGAAGCTTTCTTT
V gene: TRBV9; D gene: NA; J gene: TRBJ2-2; clone size: NA; CDR3 protein: CASSAGSGTTSALTGELFF; CDR3 DNA: TGTGCCAGCAGCGCGGGTAGTGGGACCACTTCAGCCCTTACCGGGGAGCTGTTTTTT
V gene: TRBV9; D gene: NA; J gene: TRBJ1-1; clone size: once; CDR3 protein: CASSVLGDTEAFF; CDR3 DNA: TGTGCCAGCAGCGTACTGGGAGACACTGAAGCTTTCTTT
V gene: TRBV2; D gene: TRBD2; J gene: TRBJ2-3; clone size: NA; CDR3 protein: CASRDWDYTDTQYF; CDR3 DNA: TGTGCCAGCAGGGACTGGGACTACACAGATACGCAGTATTTT
V gene: TRBV18; D gene: TRBD1; J gene: TRBJ1-2; clone size: NA; CDR3 protein: CASTADRGVGYTF; CDR3 DNA: TGTGCCAGCACCGCCGACAGGGGGGTTGGCTACACCTTC